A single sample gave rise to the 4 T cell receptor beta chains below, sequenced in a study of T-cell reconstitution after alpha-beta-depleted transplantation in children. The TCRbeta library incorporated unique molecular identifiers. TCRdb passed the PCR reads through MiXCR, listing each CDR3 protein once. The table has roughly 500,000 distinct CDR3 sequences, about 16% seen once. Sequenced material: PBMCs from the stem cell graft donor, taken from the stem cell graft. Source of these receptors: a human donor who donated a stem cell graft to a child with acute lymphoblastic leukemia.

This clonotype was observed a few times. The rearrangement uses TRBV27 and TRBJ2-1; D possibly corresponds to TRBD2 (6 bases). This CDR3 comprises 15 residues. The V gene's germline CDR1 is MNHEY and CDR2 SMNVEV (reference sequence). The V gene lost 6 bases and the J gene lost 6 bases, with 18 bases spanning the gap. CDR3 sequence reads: CASRYRAGGGNEQFF. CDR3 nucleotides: TGTGCCAGCAGGTATCGGGCCGGGGGAGGCAATGAGCAGTTCTTC.

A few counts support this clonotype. Here the CDR3 DNA reads TGTGCCAGCAGTGAAATGGTTTGGATGGAGACCCAGTACTTC. Translated: CASSEMVWMETQYF. This chain uses TRBV25-1 with TRBJ2-5; D is undetermined. The germline CDR1 and CDR2 sequences are MGHDK and SYGVNS. CDR3 length equals 14 residues. The germline V and J ends were trimmed by 2 bases and 5 bases, with 12 bases remaining between them.

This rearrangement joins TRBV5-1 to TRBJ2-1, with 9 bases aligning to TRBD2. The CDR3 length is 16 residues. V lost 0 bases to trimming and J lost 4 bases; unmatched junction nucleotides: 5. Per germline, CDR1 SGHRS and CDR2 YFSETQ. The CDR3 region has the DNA TGCGCCAGCAGCTTGGGGCTAGCGGGACTATACAATGAGCAGTTCTTC. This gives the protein CASSLGLAGLYNEQFF.

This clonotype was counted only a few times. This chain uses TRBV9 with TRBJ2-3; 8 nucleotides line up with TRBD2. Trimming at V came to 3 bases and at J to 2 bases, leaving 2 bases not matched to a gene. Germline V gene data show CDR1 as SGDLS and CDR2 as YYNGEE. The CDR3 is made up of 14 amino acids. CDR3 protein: CASSAGLATDTQYF. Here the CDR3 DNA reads TGTGCCAGCAGCGCCGGACTAGCCACAGATACGCAGTATTTT.